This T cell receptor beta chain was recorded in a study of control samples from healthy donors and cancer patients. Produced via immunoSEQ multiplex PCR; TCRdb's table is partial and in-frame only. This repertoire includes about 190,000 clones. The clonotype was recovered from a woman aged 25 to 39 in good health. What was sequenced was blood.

The CDR3 region has the DNA TGTGCCAGCAGCTTAGTGGCAGAATCTAGCACAGATACGCAGTATTTT. This codes for CASSLVAESSTDTQYF. The chain links TRBV11-2 to TRBJ2-3; D ambiguous. V was trimmed by 1 base and J by 0 bases, leaving 11 bases between them. The CDR3 length is 16 residues. Germline V gives CDR1 SGHAT, CDR2 FQNNGV.